Listed below are T cell receptor beta chains from one sample, sequenced in a study of early T cells in non-severe SARS-CoV-2 infection. One entry per CDR3 protein results from TCRdb running MiXCR on the 5' RACE reads. The sample consists of 55,000 to 70,000 distinct CDR3 sequences, approximately 5.6% of them appearing once. Sequenced material: whole blood. These receptor sequences come from an adult who was a healthcare worker with PCR-confirmed SARS-CoV-2 infection or an uninfected control (not recorded which). CDR3s leave out the opening cysteine and the closing phenylalanine or tryptophan. Each record gives: V gene, J gene, CDR3 protein.

>TRBV12-3/TRBV12-4|TRBJ2-5
ASSGEGGQETQY
>TRBV25-1|TRBJ2-1
ASTWGGPGEQF
>TRBV7-6|TRBJ2-7
ASSLSSGYEQY
>TRBV7-6|TRBJ2-3
ASSLSTPLPRADRDTQY
>TRBV20-1|TRBJ1-1
SAIRSFRGSGTEAF
>TRBV27|TRBJ2-7
ASSTRDLVYEQY
>TRBV5-4|TRBJ2-1
ASSLALGQGENEQF
>TRBV5-4|TRBJ2-3
ASSLALASGSSTDTQY
>TRBV27|TRBJ2-5
ASSSPGQGQETQY
>TRBV5-1|TRBJ2-1
ASSVLAGGYNEQF
>TRBV20-1|TRBJ1-2
SAPGQGAGGYT
>TRBV12-3/TRBV12-4|TRBJ1-2
ASSRGYYGYT
>TRBV6-1|TRBJ2-7
ASSDWGTRDAYEQY
>TRBV7-9|TRBJ2-1
ASSLAKTGVQNEQF
>TRBV6-1|TRBJ2-3
ASSDPSGPKDTQY
>TRBV12-3/TRBV12-4|TRBJ1-2
ASSLAAGGDGYT
>TRBV27|TRBJ1-5
ASSLFDGRNQPQH
>TRBV6-2/TRBV6-3|TRBJ1-2
ASSWTEYGYT
>TRBV20-1|TRBJ1-5
SASQGISNQPQH
>TRBV12-3/TRBV12-4|TRBJ1-2
ASSLGAGGFGYT
>TRBV27|TRBJ2-7
ASSLSGPYEQY
>TRBV9|TRBJ1-3
ASSSPRTGGSGNTIY
>TRBV4-1|TRBJ2-3
ASSHYFGTSGSTDTQY
>TRBV10-3|TRBJ1-1
AIRGGTGENTEAF
>TRBV7-9|TRBJ1-4
ASSLAGSQYVGEKLF
>TRBV29-1|TRBJ2-3
SVEGRYSFGGLSTDTQY
>TRBV7-6|TRBJ1-1
ASVGGGAGTEAF
>TRBV3-1|TRBJ1-2
ASSLPPPGRPQYGYT
>TRBV12-3/TRBV12-4|TRBJ2-2
ASSPHRWGGTGELF
>TRBV4-3|TRBJ2-3
ASSQGTFTDTQY
>TRBV6-5|TRBJ1-6
ASSYFRQGTGGRSPLH
>TRBV5-6|TRBJ2-3
ASSTAVRGAGTDTQY
>TRBV30|TRBJ1-2
AWRGRQGKNYGYT
>TRBV11-1|TRBJ1-2
ASSQRGYGYT
>TRBV7-6|TRBJ2-2
ASSSLGAGGNTGELF
>TRBV12-3/TRBV12-4|TRBJ2-3
ASSMGRLVDADTQY
>TRBV5-6|TRBJ2-4
ASSLEGRGAGIQY
>TRBV3-1|TRBJ1-6
ASSQERDRGSPLH